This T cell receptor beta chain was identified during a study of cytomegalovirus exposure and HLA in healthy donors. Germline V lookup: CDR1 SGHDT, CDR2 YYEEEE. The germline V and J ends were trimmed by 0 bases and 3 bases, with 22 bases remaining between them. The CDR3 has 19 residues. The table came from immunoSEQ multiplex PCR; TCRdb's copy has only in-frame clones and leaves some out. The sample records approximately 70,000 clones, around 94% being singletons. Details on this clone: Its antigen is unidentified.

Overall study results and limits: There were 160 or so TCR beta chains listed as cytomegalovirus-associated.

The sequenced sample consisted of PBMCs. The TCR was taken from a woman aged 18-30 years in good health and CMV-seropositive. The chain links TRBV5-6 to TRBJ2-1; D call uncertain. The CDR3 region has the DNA TGTGCCAGCAGCTTGGTTGATCGCGTACGCGTAGAGGACTACAATGAGCAGTTCTTC. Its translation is CASSLVDRVRVEDYNEQFF.